This TCR beta chain was sequenced during a study of beta chain features in type 1 diabetes. This CDR3 is 15 amino acids long. V was trimmed by 1 base and J by 2 bases, leaving 6 bases between them. The germline gives CDR1 MGHDK, CDR2 SYGVNS. This clone was detected only a few times. Its antigen is unknown. Notes on the study in general: All four CD4+ subsets from Type 1 diabetes patients carried moderately but significantly shorter TCRB CDR3s.

As every portion of the isolated RNA was reverse transcribed, the sequencing read expressed TCRB transcripts. Clones were read by immunoSEQ multiplex PCR, and TCRdb kept only the in-frame ones, dropping some. The data contain around 170,000 clones, 9% to 10% of them singletons. The source is a young woman with type 1 diabetes. The sequenced material came from central memory CD4+ T cells from blood. This sequence joins TRBV25-1 and TRBJ2-6; D call uncertain. CDR3 loop: CASSESGAGANVLTF. The CDR3 region has the DNA TGTGCCAGCAGTGAATCCGGAGCTGGGGCCAACGTCCTGACTTTC.